The 10 T cell receptor beta chains presented below share a single source sample, sequenced in a study of human T cells and chemical hapten exposure. The starting material, unfractionated whole blood, was used for total RNA extraction. Unique molecular identifiers were affixed to discrete cDNA molecules within the library. TCRdb recomputed calls from the reads with MiXCR, one row per CDR3 protein. In the table there are around 120,000 distinct CDR3 sequences, around 8.5% of which are singletons. The sequencing sample was made of whole blood. These receptors came from a human donor in good health. Some clones in this sample may be carry-over from other donors' samples.

The chain has TRBV10-3 and TRBJ2-5, with 8 bases aligning to TRBD1. The CDR3 has 14 amino acids. Losses at the gene ends were 5 bases for V and 5 bases for J; bases not matched to a gene: 7. Germline CDR1 reads ENHRY; CDR2 reads SYGVKD. The CDR3 region has the DNA TGTGCCATCAGTCCCCGGGACAGGAGGGAGACCCAGTACTTC. Protein sequence: CAISPRDRRETQYF.

The table lists this clonotype with a few counts. The chain carries TRBV12-5 and TRBJ2-1; D is unclear. Germline values: CDR1 LGHNT, CDR2 FRNRAP. The CDR3 contains 12 residues. The V and J ends lost 5 bases and 9 bases respectively, with 11 bases between them. Here the CDR3 DNA reads TGTGCTAGTGGTCCCAACCTAAGTGAGCAGTTCTTC. Protein sequence: CASGPNLSEQFF.

This clonotype was counted at least ten times. The V gene is TRBV27, the J gene TRBJ2-7, with 10 bases aligning to TRBD1. CDR3 length equals 15 residues. Per germline, CDR1 MNHEY and CDR2 SMNVEV (reference sequence). With V trimmed by 6 bases and J by 3 bases, 8 bases remained unmatched. CDR3: CASSRGTGAFYEQYF. DNA for the CDR3: TGTGCCAGCAGCCGAGGGACAGGGGCTTTCTACGAGCAGTACTTC.

In its sample, this clonotype was seen many times. The chain links TRBV4-3 to TRBJ1-1; D is unresolved. V shed 0 bases and J shed 0 bases, with 11 bases lying between them. This CDR3 region has 16 residues. Per the germline V gene, CDR1 is LGHNA and CDR2 is YSLEER. Here the CDR3 DNA reads TGCGCCAGCAGCCAAGATCAGCGGCCCCTGAACACTGAAGCTTTCTTT. Protein sequence: CASSQDQRPLNTEAFF.

The chain uses TRBV27 and TRBJ2-5; 7 bases map to TRBD1. This CDR3 comprises 14 residues. With V trimmed by 6 bases and J by 0 bases, 4 bases remained unmatched. Germline CDR1 MNHEY, CDR2 SMNVEV (reference sequence). CDR3 protein: CASREDRDQETQYF. CDR3 bases: TGTGCCAGCAGGGAAGACAGGGACCAAGAGACCCAGTACTTC.

This clonotype was counted between two and nine times. This sequence joins TRBV27 and TRBJ2-5; D is uncertain. The CDR3 runs 12 residues. V was clipped by 4 bases and J by 5 bases, with 8 bases between them. The germline gives CDR1 MNHEY, CDR2 SMNVEV (reference sequence). CDR3 sequence reads: CASSSVGETQYF. The CDR3 DNA sequence: TGTGCCAGCAGTTCGGTTGGGGAGACCCAGTACTTC.

This clonotype was counted many times. Here the CDR3 reads CSVVDGVTYEQYF. CDR3 sequence (DNA): TGCAGCGTTGTGGACGGAGTTACCTACGAGCAGTACTTC. The V gene is TRBV29-1, the J gene TRBJ2-7; D is unclear. Trimming left V 4 bases short and J 2 bases short, with 12 bases between. From germline, CDR1 is SQVTM and CDR2 ANQGSEA. The CDR3 consists of 13 residues.

This clonotype has more than one count but fewer than ten. The chain is built from TRBV4-3 and TRBJ2-7; TRBD1 matches at 7 bases. The germline CDR1 and CDR2 sequences are LGHNA and YSLEER. CDR3 length: 16 amino acids. V lost 1 base, J lost 2 bases, and 8 bases stayed unmatched. CDR3: CASSQALGDSAYEQYF. Written as DNA, the CDR3 is TGCGCCAGCAGCCAAGCGTTAGGGGACAGCGCCTACGAGCAGTACTTC.

This sequence joins TRBV9 and TRBJ2-4; D is unresolved. The V end lost 2 bases, the J end lost 7 bases, and 16 bases lay between the germline ends. The CDR3 extends over 15 amino acids. CDR1 is SGDLS, CDR2 YYNGEE, per germline. CDR3 sequence (DNA): TGTGCCAGCAGCGTCGGACGGACCCAACGGAACATTCAGTACTTC. Translating gives CASSVGRTQRNIQYF.

This clonotype was observed many times. The chain employs TRBV7-2 and TRBJ1-1; D uncertain. The CDR3 consists of 15 residues. Germline CDR1 is SGHTA and CDR2 is FQGNSA. V was trimmed by 2 bases and J by 0 bases, leaving 10 bases between them. The CDR3 loop is CASSLPFSMNTEAFF. CDR3 sequence (DNA): TGTGCCAGCAGCTTACCCTTCTCCATGAACACTGAAGCTTTCTTT.